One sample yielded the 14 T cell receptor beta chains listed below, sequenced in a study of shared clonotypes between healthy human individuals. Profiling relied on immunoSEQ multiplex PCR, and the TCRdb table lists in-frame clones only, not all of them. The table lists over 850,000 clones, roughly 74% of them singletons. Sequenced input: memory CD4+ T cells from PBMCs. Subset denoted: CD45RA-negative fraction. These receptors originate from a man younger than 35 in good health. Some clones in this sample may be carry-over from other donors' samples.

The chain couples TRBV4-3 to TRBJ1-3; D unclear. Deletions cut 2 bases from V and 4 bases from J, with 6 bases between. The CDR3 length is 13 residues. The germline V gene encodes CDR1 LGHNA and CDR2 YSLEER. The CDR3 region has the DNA TGCGCCAGCAGCCAACGGCCGGGAAACACCATATATTTT. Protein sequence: CASSQRPGNTIYF.

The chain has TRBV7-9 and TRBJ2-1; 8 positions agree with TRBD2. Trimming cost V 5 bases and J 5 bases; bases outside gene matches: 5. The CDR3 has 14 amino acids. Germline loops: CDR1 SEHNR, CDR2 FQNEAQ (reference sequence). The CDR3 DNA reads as TGTGCCAGCAGCCAGCGGGAGTCACACAATGAGCAGTTCTTC. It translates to CASSQRESHNEQFF.

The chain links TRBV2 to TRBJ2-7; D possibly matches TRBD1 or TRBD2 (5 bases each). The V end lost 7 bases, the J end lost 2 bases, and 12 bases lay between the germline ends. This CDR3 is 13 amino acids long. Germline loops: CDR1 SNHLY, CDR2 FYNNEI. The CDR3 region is CASNPLGAYEQYF. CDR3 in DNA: TGTGCCAGCAATCCGCTGGGGGCCTACGAGCAGTACTTC.

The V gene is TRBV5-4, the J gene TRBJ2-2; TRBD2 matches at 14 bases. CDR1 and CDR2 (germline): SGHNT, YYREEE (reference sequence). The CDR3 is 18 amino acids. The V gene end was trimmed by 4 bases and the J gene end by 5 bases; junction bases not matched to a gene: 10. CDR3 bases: TGTGCCAGCAGCGCGGGACTAGCGGGAGCGGGGGGGACCGGGGAGCTGTTTTTT. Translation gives CASSAGLAGAGGTGELFF.

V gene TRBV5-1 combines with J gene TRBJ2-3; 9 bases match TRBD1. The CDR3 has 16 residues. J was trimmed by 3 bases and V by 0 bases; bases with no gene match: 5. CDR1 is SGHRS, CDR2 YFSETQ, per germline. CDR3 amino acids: CASSLAGTGFTDTQYF. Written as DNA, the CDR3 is TGCGCCAGCAGCTTGGCCGGGACAGGGTTTACAGATACGCAGTATTTT.

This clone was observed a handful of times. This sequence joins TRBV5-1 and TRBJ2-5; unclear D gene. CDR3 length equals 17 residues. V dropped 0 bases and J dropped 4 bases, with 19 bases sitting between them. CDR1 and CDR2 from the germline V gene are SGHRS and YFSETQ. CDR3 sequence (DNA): TGCGCCAGCAGCTTGGCAAGTTCTGGCCTTCCTAGAGAGACCCAGTACTTC. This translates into CASSLASSGLPRETQYF.

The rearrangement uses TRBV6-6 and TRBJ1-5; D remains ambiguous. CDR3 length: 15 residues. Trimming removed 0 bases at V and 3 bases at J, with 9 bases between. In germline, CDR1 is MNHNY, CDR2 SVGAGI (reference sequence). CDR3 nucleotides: TGTGCCAGCAGTTACTCCTGGCAGTACAATCAGCCCCAGCATTTT. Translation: CASSYSWQYNQPQHF.

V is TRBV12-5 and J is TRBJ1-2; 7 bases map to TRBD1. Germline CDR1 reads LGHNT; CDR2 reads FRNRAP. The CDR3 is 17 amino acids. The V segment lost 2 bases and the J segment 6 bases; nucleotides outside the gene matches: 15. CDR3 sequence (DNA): TGTGCTAGTGGTTTGTCCCGAGTGGGGACAGCCGTAGATGGCTACACCTTC. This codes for CASGLSRVGTAVDGYTF.

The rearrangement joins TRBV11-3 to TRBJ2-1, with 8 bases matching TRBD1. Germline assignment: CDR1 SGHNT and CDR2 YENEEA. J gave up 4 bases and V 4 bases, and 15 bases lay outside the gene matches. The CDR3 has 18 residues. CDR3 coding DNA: TGTGCCAGCAGCTCTCGAGCAGGGGGGACAGGTATATACAATGAGCAGTTCTTC. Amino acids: CASSSRAGGTGIYNEQFF.

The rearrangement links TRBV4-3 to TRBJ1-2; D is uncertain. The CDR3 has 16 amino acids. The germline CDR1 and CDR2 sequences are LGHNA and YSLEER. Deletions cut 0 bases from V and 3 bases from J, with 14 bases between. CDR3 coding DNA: TGCGCCAGCAGCCAAGAACCCGCAGAGAAACACTATGGCTACACCTTC. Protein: CASSQEPAEKHYGYTF.

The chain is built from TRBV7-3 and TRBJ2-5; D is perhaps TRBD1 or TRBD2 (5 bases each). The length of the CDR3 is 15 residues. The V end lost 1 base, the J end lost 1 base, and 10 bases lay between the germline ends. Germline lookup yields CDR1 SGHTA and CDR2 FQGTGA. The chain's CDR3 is CASSLMVGPQETQYF. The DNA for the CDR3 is TGTGCCAGCAGCTTAATGGTGGGACCCCAAGAGACCCAGTACTTC.

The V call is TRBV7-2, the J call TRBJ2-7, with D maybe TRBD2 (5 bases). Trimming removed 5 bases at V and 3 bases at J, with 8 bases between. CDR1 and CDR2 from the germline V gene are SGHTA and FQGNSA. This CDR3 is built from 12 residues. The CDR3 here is CASSDYSYEQYF. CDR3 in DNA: TGTGCCAGCAGCGACTACAGCTACGAGCAGTACTTC.

CDR3 sequence (DNA): TGTGCCAGCAGTGAACTGGCTGCTAACTATGGCTACACCTTC. Translated: CASSELAANYGYTF. The chain carries TRBV2 and TRBJ1-2; D is ambiguous. This CDR3 comprises 14 residues. The V gene lost 2 bases and the J gene lost 0 bases, with 7 bases spanning the gap. Per germline, CDR1 SNHLY and CDR2 FYNNEI. Full variable domain (rest looked up from reference TRBV2 and TRBJ1-2): EPEVTQTPSHQVTQMGQEVILRCVPISNHLYFYWYRQILGQKVEFLVSFYNNEISEKSEIFDDQFSVERPDGSNFTLKIRSTKLEDSAMYFCASSELAANYGYTFGSGTRLTVV.

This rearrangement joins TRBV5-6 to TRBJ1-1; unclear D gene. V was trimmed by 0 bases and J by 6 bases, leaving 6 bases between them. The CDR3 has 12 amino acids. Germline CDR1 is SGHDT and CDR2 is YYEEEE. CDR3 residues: CASSLGEAEAFF. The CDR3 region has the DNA TGTGCCAGCAGCTTGGGGGAGGCTGAAGCTTTCTTT.